The clone carrying this TCR beta chain has just a few counts. What it binds is not known. The sample is drawn from a study of identical twins. Study-wide findings and caveats: Cord blood beta clonotypes that were abundant carried fewer insertions, and memory repertoires showed no such trend. When twins shared out-of-frame alpha sequences, those sequences had excess low generation probability.

This CDR3 has 14 residues. V dropped 2 bases and J dropped 1 base, with 9 bases sitting between them. Germline values: CDR1 SGHNT, CDR2 YYREEE (reference sequence). TCRdb processed the 5' RACE reads anew with MiXCR; each CDR3 protein has one entry. The sample yields about 260,000 distinct CDR3 sequences, roughly 7% seen once. These same data were also listed under a study on yellow fever vaccine responses in identical twins.

Sequencing input: memory (CD45RO+) T cells sorted from blood. The rearrangement joins TRBV5-4 to TRBJ1-1; a weak D match, TRBD1 (5 bases). The origin of this receptor is a woman between 18 and 30 years old in good health. CDR3 sequence (DNA): TGTGCCAGCAGCTTCGAGACAGCGAACACTGAAGCTTTCTTT. Translation gives CASSFETANTEAFF.